Presented here are 11 T cell receptor beta chains from one specimen sequenced in a study of blood T cell repertoires in COVID-19. Here immunoSEQ multiplex PCR was the method, and the copy in TCRdb shows in-frame clones only, minus some. This repertoire shows 95,000 to 150,000 clones, around nine tenths found once; its top ten account for roughly 2%. Sequencing was done on a sample of peripheral blood. The receptor set was obtained from a man over 45 with COVID-19, enrolled during active disease.

The chain carries TRBV7-6 and TRBJ2-2; the match to TRBD2 covers 10 bases. The length of the CDR3 is 15 residues. From germline, CDR1 is SGHVS and CDR2 FNYEAQ. J was trimmed by 3 bases and V by 2 bases; bases with no gene match: 0. This CDR3 reads CASSLSGRDTGELFF. Written as DNA, the CDR3 is TGTGCCAGCAGCTTAAGCGGGAGGGACACCGGGGAGCTGTTTTTT.

The V call is TRBV18, the J call TRBJ2-1; 9 bases match TRBD2. Germline CDR1 and CDR2: KGHSH and LQKENI. CDR3 length equals 15 residues. Losses at the gene ends were 6 bases for V and 4 bases for J; bases not matched to a gene: 7. Here the CDR3 reads CASSRATSGYNEQFF. DNA for the CDR3: TGTGCCAGCTCCCGGGCGACTAGCGGTTACAATGAGCAGTTCTTC.

This clone was found once. The chain carries TRBV2 and TRBJ1-5; 8 nucleotides agree with TRBD1. V trimming: 5 bases; J trimming: 3 bases; junction bases outside the gene matches: 6. CDR3 length: 15 amino acids. Germline lookup yields CDR1 SNHLY and CDR2 FYNNEI. CDR3 sequence (DNA): TGTGCCAGCAGTAGACAGGGGCCATCCAATCAGCCCCAGCATTTT. Protein product: CASSRQGPSNQPQHF.

The chain is built from TRBV24-1 and TRBJ2-5; 7 nucleotides align to TRBD1. The CDR3 consists of 14 residues. The germline V gene has CDR1 KGHDR and CDR2 SFDVKD. Trimming at V came to 3 bases and at J to 4 bases, leaving 4 bases not matched to a gene. The CDR3 region is CATSDPRGRETQYF. CDR3 coding DNA: TGTGCCACCAGTGATCCCAGGGGGAGAGAGACCCAGTACTTC.

The rearrangement links TRBV5-1 to TRBJ2-1; 10 positions match TRBD2. This CDR3 region has 16 residues. Germline V gene data show CDR1 as SGHRS and CDR2 as YFSETQ. Trimming at V came to 5 bases and at J to 1 base, leaving 6 bases not matched to a gene. CDR3 loop: CASSWTSGGSYNEQFF. The CDR3 DNA is TGCGCCAGCAGTTGGACTAGCGGAGGTTCCTACAATGAGCAGTTCTTC.

The chain links TRBV2 to TRBJ2-6, with no clear D. V was trimmed by 10 bases and J by 6 bases, leaving 13 bases between them. CDR1 is SNHLY, CDR2 FYNNEI, per germline. This CDR3 has 13 amino acids. CDR3 bases: TGTGCCACCCTTGGGCTTACGGCCAACGTCCTGACTTTC. Its translation is CATLGLTANVLTF.

This chain connects TRBV28 to TRBJ2-6; D perhaps matches TRBD1 (6 bases). The germline V and J ends were trimmed by 3 bases and 0 bases, with 18 bases remaining between them. Germline V CDR1 and CDR2: MDHEN, SYDVKM. This CDR3 comprises 19 residues. The CDR3 loop reads CASSFPDRIRSSGANVLTF. The CDR3 region has the DNA TGTGCCAGCAGTTTTCCTGACAGGATCCGATCCTCTGGGGCCAACGTCCTGACTTTC.

V and J are TRBV6-5 and TRBJ1-1, with 7 bases matching TRBD1. The V gene end was trimmed by 6 bases and the J gene end by 10 bases; junction bases not matched to a gene: 11. CDR3 length: 13 residues. The germline CDR1 and CDR2 sequences are MNHEY and SVGAGI. Here the CDR3 reads CASSSYRGNRAFF. CDR3 DNA sequence: TGTGCCAGCAGCAGTTACAGGGGTAATCGAGCTTTCTTT.

This clone was found a few times. The J gene is TRBJ2-7, the V gene TRBV7-3; 10 nucleotides align to TRBD2. The CDR3 contains 16 residues. CDR1 is SGHTA, CDR2 FQGTGA, per germline. The V segment lost 5 bases and the J segment 7 bases; nucleotides outside the gene matches: 14. The DNA for the CDR3 is TGTGCCAGCAGCCCGGGGAGGCTAGCGGGAGCACAGGAGCAGTACTTC. This codes for CASSPGRLAGAQEQYF.

The V and J genes are TRBV5-1 and TRBJ2-1, with D perhaps matching TRBD2 (6 bases). This CDR3 is 15 amino acids long. Germline CDR1 SGHRS, CDR2 YFSETQ. V shed 0 bases and J shed 1 base, with 8 bases lying between them. This CDR3 is CASSLDGRSYNEQFF. The CDR3 nucleotides read TGCGCCAGCAGCTTGGACGGGAGATCCTACAATGAGCAGTTCTTC. The full variable domain, its missing parts supplied by reference TRBV5-1 and TRBJ2-1, is KAGVTQTPRYLIKTRGQQVTLSCSPISGHRSVSWYQQTPGQGLQFLFEYFSETQRNKGNFPGRFSGRQFSNSRSEMNVSTLELGDSALYLCASSLDGRSYNEQFFGPGTRLTVL.

The rearrangement links TRBV28 to TRBJ1-2; D is undetermined. The CDR3 is 11 amino acids. The ends were cut back, 6 bases at V and 9 bases at J, with 11 bases in the middle. Germline V gene sequence: CDR1 MDHEN, CDR2 SYDVKM. CDR3 bases: TGTGCCAGCAGGGTGGGCGCCCGCTACACCTTC. It is translated as CASRVGARYTF.